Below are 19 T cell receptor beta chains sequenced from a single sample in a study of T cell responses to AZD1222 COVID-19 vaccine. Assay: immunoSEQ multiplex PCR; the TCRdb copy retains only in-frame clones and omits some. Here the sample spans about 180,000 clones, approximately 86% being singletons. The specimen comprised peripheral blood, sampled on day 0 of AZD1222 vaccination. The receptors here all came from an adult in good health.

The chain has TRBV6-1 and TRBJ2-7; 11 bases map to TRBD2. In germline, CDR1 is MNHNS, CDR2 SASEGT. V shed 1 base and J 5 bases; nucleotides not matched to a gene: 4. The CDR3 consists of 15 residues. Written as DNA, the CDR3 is TGTGCCAGCAGTGAAGAACTAGCGGGAGCAAACGAGCAGTACTTC. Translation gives CASSEELAGANEQYF.

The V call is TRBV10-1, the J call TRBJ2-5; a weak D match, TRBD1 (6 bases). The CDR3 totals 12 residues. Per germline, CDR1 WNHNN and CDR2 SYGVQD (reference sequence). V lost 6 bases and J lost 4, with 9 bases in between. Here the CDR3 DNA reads TGCGCCAGCAGCAGGGGCGGAGAGACCCAGTACTTC. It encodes CASSRGGETQYF.

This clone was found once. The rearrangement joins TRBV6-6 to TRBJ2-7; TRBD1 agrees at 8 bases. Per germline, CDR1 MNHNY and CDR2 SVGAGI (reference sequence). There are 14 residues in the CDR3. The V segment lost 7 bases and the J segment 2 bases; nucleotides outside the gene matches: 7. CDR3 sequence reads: CASNTGQGAYEQYF. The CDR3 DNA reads TGTGCCAGCAACACCGGACAGGGTGCCTACGAGCAGTACTTC.

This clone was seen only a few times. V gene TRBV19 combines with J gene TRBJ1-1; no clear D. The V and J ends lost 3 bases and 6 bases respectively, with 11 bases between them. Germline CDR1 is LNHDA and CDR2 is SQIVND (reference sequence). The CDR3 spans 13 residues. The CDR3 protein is CASSINRASEAFF. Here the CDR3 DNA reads TGTGCCAGTAGTATTAATCGGGCCTCTGAAGCTTTCTTT.

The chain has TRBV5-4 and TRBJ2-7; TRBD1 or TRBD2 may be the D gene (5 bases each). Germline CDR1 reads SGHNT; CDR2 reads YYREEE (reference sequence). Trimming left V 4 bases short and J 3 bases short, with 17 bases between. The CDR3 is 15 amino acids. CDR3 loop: CASSPSGGGSYEQYF. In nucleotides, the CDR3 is TGTGCCAGCAGCCCCAGTGGGGGTGGGAGCTACGAGCAGTACTTC.

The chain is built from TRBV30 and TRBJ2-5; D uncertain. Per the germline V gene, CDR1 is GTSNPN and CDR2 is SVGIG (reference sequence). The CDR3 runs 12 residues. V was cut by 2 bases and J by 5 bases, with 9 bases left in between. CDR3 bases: TGTGCCTGGAGTTTCTCCGGGGAGACCCAGTACTTC. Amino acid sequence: CAWSFSGETQYF.

The CDR3 DNA sequence: TGTGCCAGCAGCCAGGTTCTAGCGGGGGCTGGGGAGACCCAGTACTTC. It is translated as CASSQVLAGAGETQYF. The rearrangement joins TRBV4-2 to TRBJ2-5, with 10 nucleotides matching TRBD2. The germline gives CDR1 LGHNA, CDR2 YNFKEQ. The V gene end was trimmed by 3 bases and the J gene end by 5 bases; junction bases not matched to a gene: 9. There are 16 residues in the CDR3.

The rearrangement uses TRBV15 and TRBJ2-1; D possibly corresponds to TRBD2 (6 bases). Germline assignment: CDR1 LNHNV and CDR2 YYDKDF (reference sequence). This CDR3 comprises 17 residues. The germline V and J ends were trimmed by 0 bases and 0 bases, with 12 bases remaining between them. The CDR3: CATSRDEAGSSYNEQFF. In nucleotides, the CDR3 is TGTGCCACCAGCAGAGATGAGGCCGGGAGCTCCTACAATGAGCAGTTCTTC. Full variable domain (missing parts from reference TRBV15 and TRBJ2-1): DAMVIQNPRYQVTQFGKPVTLSCSQTLNHNVMYWYQQKSSQAPKLLFHYYDKDFNNEADTPDNFQSRRPNTSFCFLDIRSPGLGDTAMYLCATSRDEAGSSYNEQFFGPGTRLTVL.

The CDR3 spells CASSRSAGTAQDTQYF. DNA of the CDR3: TGCGCCAGCAGCCGCTCGGCCGGGACAGCTCAAGATACGCAGTATTTT. The chain links TRBV4-3 to TRBJ2-3; 7 nucleotides line up with TRBD1. Looked up from germline, CDR1 is LGHNA and CDR2 is YSLEER. The CDR3 spans 16 residues. V was clipped by 4 bases and J by 5 bases; unmatched bases: 12.

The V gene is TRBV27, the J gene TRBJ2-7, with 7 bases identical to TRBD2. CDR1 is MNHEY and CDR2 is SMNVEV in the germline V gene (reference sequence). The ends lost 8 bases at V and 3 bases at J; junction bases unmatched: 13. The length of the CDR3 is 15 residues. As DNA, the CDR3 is TGTGCCAGCGCTTATAGGGCGGGAGTAAACTACGAGCAGTACTTC. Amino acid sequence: CASAYRAGVNYEQYF.

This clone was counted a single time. CDR3 residues: CASSAVTGGFTEAFF. The CDR3 bases are TGTGCCAGCAGCGCTGTAACAGGGGGCTTTACTGAAGCTTTCTTT. J is TRBJ1-1 and V is TRBV7-9; 9 nucleotides agree with TRBD1. The CDR3 is 15 amino acids. CDR1 and CDR2 (germline): SEHNR, FQNEAQ (reference sequence). Trimming cost V 5 bases and J 5 bases; bases outside gene matches: 9.

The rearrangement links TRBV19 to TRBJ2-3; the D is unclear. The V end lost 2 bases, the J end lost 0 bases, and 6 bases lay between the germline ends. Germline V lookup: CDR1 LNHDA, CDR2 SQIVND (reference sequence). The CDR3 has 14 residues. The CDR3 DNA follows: TGTGCCAGTAGTATAACCGTTAGCACAGATACGCAGTATTTT. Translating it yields CASSITVSTDTQYF. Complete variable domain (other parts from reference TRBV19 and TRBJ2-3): DGGITQSPKYLFRKEGQNVTLSCEQNLNHDAMYWYRQDPGQGLRLIYYSQIVNDFQKGDIAEGYSVSREKKESFPLTVTSAQKNPTAFYLCASSITVSTDTQYFGPGTRLTVL.

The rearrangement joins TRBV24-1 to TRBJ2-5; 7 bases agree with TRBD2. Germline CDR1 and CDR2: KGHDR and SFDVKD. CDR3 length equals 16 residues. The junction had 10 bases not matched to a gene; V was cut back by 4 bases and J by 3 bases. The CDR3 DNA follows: TGTGCCACCAGTGACTCCGACGGACTAGTTGAAGAGACCCAGTACTTC. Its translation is CATSDSDGLVEETQYF.

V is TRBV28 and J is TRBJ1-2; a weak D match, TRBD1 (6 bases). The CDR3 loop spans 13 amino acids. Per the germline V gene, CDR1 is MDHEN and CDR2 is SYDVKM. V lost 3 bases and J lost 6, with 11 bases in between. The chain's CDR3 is CASSLAGANGYTF. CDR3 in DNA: TGTGCCAGCAGTTTGGCGGGGGCGAATGGCTACACCTTC.

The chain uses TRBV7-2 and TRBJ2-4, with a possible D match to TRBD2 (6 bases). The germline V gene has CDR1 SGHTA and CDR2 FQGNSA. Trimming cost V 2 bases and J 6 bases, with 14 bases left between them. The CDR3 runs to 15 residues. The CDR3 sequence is CASSLKGSGLNIQYF. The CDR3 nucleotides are TGTGCCAGCAGCTTAAAAGGTAGCGGCCTAAACATTCAGTACTTC.

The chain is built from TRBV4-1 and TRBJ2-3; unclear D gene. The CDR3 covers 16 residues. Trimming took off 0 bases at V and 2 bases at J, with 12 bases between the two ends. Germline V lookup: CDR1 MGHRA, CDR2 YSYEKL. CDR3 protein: CASSQDLSLSTDTQYF. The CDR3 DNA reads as TGCGCCAGCAGCCAAGATCTTAGCCTCTCCACAGATACGCAGTATTTT.

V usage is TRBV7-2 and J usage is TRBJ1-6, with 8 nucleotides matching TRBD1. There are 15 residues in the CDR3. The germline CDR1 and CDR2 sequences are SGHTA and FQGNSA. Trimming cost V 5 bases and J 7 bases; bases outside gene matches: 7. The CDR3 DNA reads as TGTGCCAGCAGCGTCACACAGGGGGGGAATTCACCCCTCCACTTT. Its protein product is CASSVTQGGNSPLHF. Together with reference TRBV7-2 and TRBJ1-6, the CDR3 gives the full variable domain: GAGVSQSPSNKVTEKGKDVELRCDPISGHTALYWYRQSLGQGLEFLIYFQGNSAPDKSGLPSDRFSAERTGGSVSTLTIQRTQQEDSAVYLCASSVTQGGNSPLHFGNGTRLTVT.

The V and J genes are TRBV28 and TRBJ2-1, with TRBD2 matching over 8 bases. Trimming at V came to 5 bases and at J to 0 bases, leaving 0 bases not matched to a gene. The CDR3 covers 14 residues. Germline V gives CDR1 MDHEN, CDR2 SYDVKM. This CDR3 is CASSSGGSYNEQFF. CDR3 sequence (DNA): TGTGCCAGCAGTAGCGGGGGCTCCTACAATGAGCAGTTCTTC.

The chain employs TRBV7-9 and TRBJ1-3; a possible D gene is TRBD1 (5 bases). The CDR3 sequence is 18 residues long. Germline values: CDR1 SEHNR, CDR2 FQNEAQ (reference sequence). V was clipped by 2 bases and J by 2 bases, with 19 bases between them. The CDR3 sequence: CASSLRGVGTGPGNTIYF. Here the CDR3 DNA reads TGTGCCAGCAGCTTACGAGGGGTGGGTACAGGCCCTGGAAACACCATATATTTT.